The 9 T cell receptor beta chains given below trace back to one sample, sequenced in a study of shared clonotypes between healthy human individuals. Here immunoSEQ multiplex PCR was the method, and the copy in TCRdb shows in-frame clones only, minus some. The sample records approximately 2.5 million clones, more than 85% being singletons. The sample consisted of naive CD4+ T cells from PBMCs. Subset of the sample: CD45RA+ positively selected. All receptors derive from a man in his late teens or twenties in good health. Some clones in this sample may be carry-over from other donors' samples.

V gene TRBV2 combines with J gene TRBJ1-3, with a tentative D call TRBD1 (6 bases). CDR1 SNHLY and CDR2 FYNNEI come from the germline V gene. This CDR3 is 15 amino acids long. V was trimmed by 8 bases and J by 7 bases, leaving 21 bases between them. The CDR3 sequence is CASFTGTGSRNTIYF. In DNA form, the CDR3 reads TGTGCCAGCTTCACGGGAACAGGGAGTCGGAACACCATATATTTT. Drawing the rest from reference TRBV2 and TRBJ1-3, the complete variable domain is EPEVTQTPSHQVTQMGQEVILRCVPISNHLYFYWYRQILGQKVEFLVSFYNNEISEKSEIFDDQFSVERPDGSNFTLKIRSTKLEDSAMYFCASFTGTGSRNTIYFGEGSWLTVV.

The chain employs TRBV13 and TRBJ2-7, with D possibly TRBD1 on 6 matching bases. Germline lookup yields CDR1 PRHDT and CDR2 FYEKMQ (reference sequence). The CDR3 loop spans 15 amino acids. Trimming removed 10 bases from V and 0 bases from J, with 19 bases in between. The DNA of the CDR3 is TGTGCCACCGAGAAGAAACAGGGTAACTCCTACGAGCAGTACTTC. This encodes CATEKKQGNSYEQYF.

The genes are TRBV2 and TRBJ2-7; no definite D call. CDR1 is SNHLY, CDR2 FYNNEI, per germline. Trimming stripped 1 base from V and 2 bases from J, with 12 bases between. This CDR3 is 15 amino acids long. Here the CDR3 DNA reads TGTGCCAGCAGTGAAGACCCTGGCGTACCCTACGAGCAGTACTTC. It encodes CASSEDPGVPYEQYF.

This rearrangement joins TRBV18 to TRBJ2-5; tentatively, D is TRBD1 or TRBD2 (5 bases each). The V end lost 6 bases, the J end lost 2 bases, and 13 bases lay between the germline ends. This CDR3 comprises 14 residues. CDR1 is KGHSH, CDR2 LQKENI, per germline. The CDR3 coding sequence is TGTGCCAGCTCCCTTGGGACGGTTCAAGAGACCCAGTACTTC. Its translation is CASSLGTVQETQYF.

Points on this clone: Relative to the germline gene, one junction end is altered; a read error may explain this. V is TRBV18 and J is TRBJ2-2, with D uncertain. In germline, CDR1 is KGHSH, CDR2 LQKENI. The CDR3 spans 14 residues. The CDR3 is CASTPLRNTGELFF. The CDR3, as DNA: TGTGCCAGCACACCGCTGAGGAACACCGGGGAGCTGTTTTTT.

This sequence joins TRBV9 and TRBJ1-5; 9 bases match TRBD1. Losses at the gene ends were 4 bases for V and 7 bases for J; bases not matched to a gene: 9. Germline values: CDR1 SGDLS, CDR2 YYNGEE. This CDR3 has 15 residues. The CDR3 is CASSPAGQGNQPQHF. In nucleotides, the CDR3 is TGTGCCAGCAGCCCCGCCGGACAGGGGAACCAGCCCCAGCATTTT.

As concerns this clone: Other DNA sequences in this sample translate to the same CDR3. The J gene is TRBJ2-3, the V gene TRBV11-3; D may be TRBD1 or TRBD2 (6 bases each). The CDR3 is 14 residues long. V lost 1 base, J lost 2 bases, and 7 bases lay in between. CDR1 and CDR2 from the germline V gene are SGHNT and YENEEA. The CDR3: CASSLGGATDTQYF. In DNA form, the CDR3 reads TGTGCCAGCAGCTTAGGGGGGGCCACAGATACGCAGTATTTT.

The chain couples TRBV13 to TRBJ1-1; D uncertain. In germline, CDR1 is PRHDT, CDR2 FYEKMQ (reference sequence). The CDR3 length is 18 residues. The V and J ends lost 4 bases and 3 bases respectively, with 24 bases between them. This CDR3 reads CASSSSIGHAGWDTEAFF. CDR3 sequence (DNA): TGTGCCAGCAGCTCCTCGATCGGGCACGCCGGGTGGGACACTGAAGCTTTCTTT.

The chain employs TRBV19 and TRBJ1-1; weak D call: TRBD1 (6 bases). Trimming took 3 bases from V and 5 from J, leaving 13 bases between them. The CDR3 contains 14 residues. Germline CDR1 and CDR2: LNHDA and SQIVND (reference sequence). CDR3 nucleotides: TGTGCCAGTAGTATGGGAGGGGGGAGGACTGAAGCTTTCTTT. Translating it yields CASSMGGGRTEAFF.